The T cell receptor beta chain under discussion was sequenced for a study of early T cells in non-severe SARS-CoV-2 infection. Overall study context: The study sequenced bulk RNA from unsorted whole blood, with chains unpaired.

TCRdb used MiXCR to reprocess the 5' RACE reads, holding one entry per CDR3 protein. The sample records 71,000 or so distinct CDR3 sequences, roughly 15% being singletons. The CDR3 totals 11 residues. Trimming removed 0 bases at V and 3 bases at J, with 2 bases between. Per germline, CDR1 SQVTM and CDR2 ANQGSEA. This clonotype was seen repeatedly, ten times or more. The V gene is TRBV29-1, the J gene TRBJ1-1; no firm D call. This receptor was obtained from an adult who was a healthcare worker with PCR-confirmed SARS-CoV-2 infection or an uninfected control (not recorded which). The specimen sequenced was whole blood. The chain's CDR3 is CSVEEYTEAFF. CDR3 bases: TGCAGCGTTGAAGAGTACACTGAAGCTTTCTTT.